There are a few counts of the clone carrying this TCR beta chain. The data were taken from a study of blood T cell repertoires in COVID-19. Study background: Collection of acute and convalescent COVID-19 samples took place in the United States, Italy and Spain. T cells, B-cell-depleted T cells, or PBMCs provided the cDNA or gDNA that served as material.

Original methodology: Estimation of nucleated cell counts relied on the amplification of reference gene primers. This table comes from immunoSEQ multiplex PCR, and its TCRdb copy is limited to in-frame clones, with some not included. D and trimming were read from the DNA, whereas the V and J calls and clone size are those reported in that table. Among roughly 22,000 clones listed, 75% to 90% were seen once. The sample was peripheral blood. The source of this sequence is a human donor in a cohort sampled during active COVID-19.

The CDR3 DNA reads TGTGCCAGCAGCTTATCCCTTCCTGACGAGCAGTACTTC. This sequence encodes CASSLSLPDEQYF. The V call is TRBV7-2, the J call TRBJ2-7, with no clear D. The germline V gene encodes CDR1 SGHTA and CDR2 FQGNSA. The CDR3 totals 13 residues. V lost 2 bases and J lost 5, with 10 bases in between.